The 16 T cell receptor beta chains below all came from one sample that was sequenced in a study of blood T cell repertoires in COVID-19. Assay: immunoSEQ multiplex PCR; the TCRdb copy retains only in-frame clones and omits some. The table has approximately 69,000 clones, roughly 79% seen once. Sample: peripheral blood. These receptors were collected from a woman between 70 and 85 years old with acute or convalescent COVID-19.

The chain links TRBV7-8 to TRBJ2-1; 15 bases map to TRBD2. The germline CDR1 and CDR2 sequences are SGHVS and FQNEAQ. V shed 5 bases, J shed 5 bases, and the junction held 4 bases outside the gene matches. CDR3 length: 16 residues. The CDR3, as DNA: TGTGCCAGCAGCCTAGGACTAGCGGGAGGGGACAATGAGCAGTTCTTC. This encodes CASSLGLAGGDNEQFF.

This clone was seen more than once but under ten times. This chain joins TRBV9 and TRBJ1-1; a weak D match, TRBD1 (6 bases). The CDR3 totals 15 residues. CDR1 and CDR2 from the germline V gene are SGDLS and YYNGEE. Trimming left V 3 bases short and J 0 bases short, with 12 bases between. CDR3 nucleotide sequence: TGTGCCAGCAGCGCAGGACAGACCCTGAACACTGAAGCTTTCTTT. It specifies CASSAGQTLNTEAFF.

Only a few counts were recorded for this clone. CDR3 residues: CASSVDAGNYEQYF. The CDR3 nucleotides are TGTGCCAGCAGCGTAGACGCAGGGAACTACGAGCAGTACTTC. This chain links TRBV9 with TRBJ2-7; the D gene is possibly TRBD1 (5 bases). Trimming pared 0 bases from V and 3 bases from J, leaving 10 bases between. Germline CDR1 and CDR2: SGDLS and YYNGEE. This CDR3 contains 14 residues.

CDR3 in amino acids: CASSLPGQGDEQYF. As DNA, the CDR3 is TGTGCCAGCAGCTTACCGGGACAGGGAGACGAGCAGTACTTC. The chain combines TRBV28 with TRBJ2-7; 9 nucleotides agree with TRBD1. The V gene end was trimmed by 6 bases and the J gene end by 5 bases; junction bases not matched to a gene: 8. Per the germline V gene, CDR1 is MDHEN and CDR2 is SYDVKM. The CDR3 has 14 residues.

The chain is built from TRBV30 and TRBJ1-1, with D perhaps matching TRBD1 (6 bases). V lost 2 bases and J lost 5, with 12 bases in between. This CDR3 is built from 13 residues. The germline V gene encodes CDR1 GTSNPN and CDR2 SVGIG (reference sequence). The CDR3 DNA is TGTGCCTGGAGTTCCGTACAGGGTACTGAAGCTTTCTTT. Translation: CAWSSVQGTEAFF.

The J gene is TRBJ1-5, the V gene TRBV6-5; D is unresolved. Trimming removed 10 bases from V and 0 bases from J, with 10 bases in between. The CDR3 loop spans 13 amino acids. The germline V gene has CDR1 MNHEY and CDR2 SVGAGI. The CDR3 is CATMEASNQPQHF. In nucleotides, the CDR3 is TGTGCCACCATGGAGGCTAGCAATCAGCCCCAGCATTTT.

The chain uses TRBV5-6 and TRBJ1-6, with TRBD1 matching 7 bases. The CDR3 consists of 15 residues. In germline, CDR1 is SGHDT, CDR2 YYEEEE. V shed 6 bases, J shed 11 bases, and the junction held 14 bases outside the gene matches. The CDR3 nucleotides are TGTGCCAGCACCATATCTCAGACAGGGCGGACACCCCTCCACTTT. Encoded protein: CASTISQTGRTPLHF.

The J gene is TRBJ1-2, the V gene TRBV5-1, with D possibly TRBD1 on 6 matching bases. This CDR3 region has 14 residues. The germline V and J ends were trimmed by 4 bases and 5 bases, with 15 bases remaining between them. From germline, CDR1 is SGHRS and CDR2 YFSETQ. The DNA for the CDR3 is TGCGCCAGCAGCCCTACACAGGGAAGGTATGGCTACACCTTC. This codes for CASSPTQGRYGYTF.

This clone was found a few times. For the CDR3, the DNA is TGTGCCAGCAACCCTTCCGGGACAGGGGGTGGAAACACCATATATTTT. Translated, it gives CASNPSGTGGGNTIYF. The chain recombines TRBV28 with TRBJ1-3; the match to TRBD1 covers 11 bases. This CDR3 comprises 16 residues. V shed 7 bases, J shed 3 bases, and the junction held 8 bases outside the gene matches. CDR1 is MDHEN, CDR2 SYDVKM, per germline. Full variable domain (rest looked up from reference TRBV28 and TRBJ1-3): DVKVTQSSRYLVKRTGEKVFLECVQDMDHENMFWYRQDPGLGLRLIYFSYDVKMKEKGDIPEGYSVSREKKERFSLILESASTNQTSMYLCASNPSGTGGGNTIYFGEGSWLTVV.

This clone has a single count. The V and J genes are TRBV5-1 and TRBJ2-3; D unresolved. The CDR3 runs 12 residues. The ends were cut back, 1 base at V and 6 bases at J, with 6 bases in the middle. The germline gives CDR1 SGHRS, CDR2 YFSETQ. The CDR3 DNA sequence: TGCGCCAGCAGCTTGTATTCGGATACGCAGTATTTT. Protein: CASSLYSDTQYF. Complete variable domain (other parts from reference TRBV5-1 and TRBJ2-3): KAGVTQTPRYLIKTRGQQVTLSCSPISGHRSVSWYQQTPGQGLQFLFEYFSETQRNKGNFPGRFSGRQFSNSRSEMNVSTLELGDSALYLCASSLYSDTQYFGPGTRLTVL.

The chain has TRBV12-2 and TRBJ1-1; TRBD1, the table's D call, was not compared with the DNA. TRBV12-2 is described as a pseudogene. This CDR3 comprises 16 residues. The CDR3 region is CASRLVVRPMNTEAFF. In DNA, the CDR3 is TGTGCAAGTCGCTTAGTGGTCAGGCCTATGAACACTGAAGCTTTCTTT.

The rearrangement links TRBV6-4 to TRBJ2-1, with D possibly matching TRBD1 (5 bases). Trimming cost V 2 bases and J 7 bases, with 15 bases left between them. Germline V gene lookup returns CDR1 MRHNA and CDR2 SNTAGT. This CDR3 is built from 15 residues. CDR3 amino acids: CASSDGQGRYNEQFF. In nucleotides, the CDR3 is TGTGCCAGCAGTGACGGCCAGGGAAGGTATAATGAGCAGTTCTTC.

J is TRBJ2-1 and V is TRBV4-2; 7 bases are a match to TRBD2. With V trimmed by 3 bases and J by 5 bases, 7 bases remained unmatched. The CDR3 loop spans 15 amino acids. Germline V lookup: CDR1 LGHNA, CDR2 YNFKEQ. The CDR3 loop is CASSQGGESHNEQFF. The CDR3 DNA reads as TGTGCCAGCAGCCAGGGGGGGGAGTCTCACAATGAGCAGTTCTTC.

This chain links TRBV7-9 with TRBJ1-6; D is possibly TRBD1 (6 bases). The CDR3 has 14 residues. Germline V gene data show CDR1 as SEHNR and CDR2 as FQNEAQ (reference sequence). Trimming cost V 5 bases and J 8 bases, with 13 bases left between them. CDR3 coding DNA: TGTGCCAGCAGCACTACAGGGATCGATTCACCCCTCCACTTT. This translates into CASSTTGIDSPLHF.

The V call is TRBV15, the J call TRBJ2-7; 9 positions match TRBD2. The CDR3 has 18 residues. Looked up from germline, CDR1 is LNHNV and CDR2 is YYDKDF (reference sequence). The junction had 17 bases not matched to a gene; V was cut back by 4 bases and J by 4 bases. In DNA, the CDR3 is TGTGCCACCAGCACCGTCCAGAGGGGGTTAGCGGGAGTTTACGAGCAGTACTTC. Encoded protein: CATSTVQRGLAGVYEQYF.

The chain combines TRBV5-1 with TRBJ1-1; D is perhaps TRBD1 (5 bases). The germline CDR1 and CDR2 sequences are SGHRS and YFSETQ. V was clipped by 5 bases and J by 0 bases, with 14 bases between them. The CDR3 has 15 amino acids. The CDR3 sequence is CASRRGLVVNTEAFF. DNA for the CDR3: TGCGCCAGCAGAAGGGGTTTGGTCGTGAACACTGAAGCTTTCTTT.